Sequencing of this T cell receptor (beta chain) was carried out in a study of T-cell memory formation after mild COVID-19. Comment on this clonotype: Antigen unknown.

The CDR3 has 15 amino acids. The V and J ends lost 5 bases and 0 bases respectively, with 11 bases between them. TCRdb reanalysed the 5' RACE reads using MiXCR and keeps one entry per CDR3 protein. The sample includes 300,000 to 400,000 distinct CDR3 sequences, under 30% seen only once; the top ten take about 13%. Study results and limitations: In second-wave clones peaking day 37, SARS-CoV-2 specificity remained unconfirmed. The finding that pre-infection memory included some responding clones suggested that cross-reactive memory joined.

J is TRBJ1-5 and V is TRBV12-3 or TRBV12-4; tentatively, D is TRBD1 (5 bases). The sample consisted of PBMCs or a T cell subset sorted from them (not recorded which). This clonotype was sampled from an adult woman who had mild COVID-19 (a few samples of this study predate the infection). Cell type and time point are not known. CDR3 protein: CASSREGFSNQPQHF. CDR3 coding DNA: TGTGCCAGCAGTAGGGAGGGGTTTAGCAATCAGCCCCAGCATTTT.